The 27 T cell receptor beta chains given below trace back to one sample, sequenced in a study of shared clonotypes between healthy human individuals. TCRdb's table, derived via immunoSEQ multiplex PCR, lists solely in-frame clones and lacks some. The top ten clones hold 10% to 15% of a sample with nearly 500,000 clones, about 82% of them seen once. The source material was PBMCs. Source of these receptors: a woman aged 40 to 50 in good health. Some clones in this sample may be carry-over from other donors' samples.

The chain recombines TRBV18 with TRBJ2-7; TRBD1 agrees at 7 bases. The ends lost 5 bases at V and 2 bases at J; junction bases unmatched: 3. Germline V gives CDR1 KGHSH, CDR2 LQKENI. The length of the CDR3 is 13 residues. CDR3 in amino acids: CASSRTGAYEQYF. DNA for the CDR3: TGTGCCAGCTCAAGGACAGGTGCCTACGAGCAGTACTTC.

The rearrangement uses TRBV28 and TRBJ2-5; D gene ambiguous. V dropped 2 bases and J dropped 5 bases, with 12 bases sitting between them. CDR1 is MDHEN and CDR2 is SYDVKM in the germline V gene. The CDR3 covers 14 residues. CDR3 in amino acids: CASSLNGPEETQYF. DNA of the CDR3: TGTGCCAGCAGTTTAAACGGGCCTGAGGAGACCCAGTACTTC.

V gene TRBV7-8 combines with J gene TRBJ1-1, with a weak D call TRBD1 (6 bases). The CDR3 loop spans 15 amino acids. In germline, CDR1 is SGHVS, CDR2 FQNEAQ. Deletions cut 2 bases from V and 1 base from J, with 11 bases between. The CDR3, as DNA: TGTGCCAGCAGCTTAATGGAGGGGGGGAACACTGAAGCTTTCTTT. Protein sequence: CASSLMEGGNTEAFF.

This clone was seen just once. V gene TRBV6-1 combines with J gene TRBJ2-3; TRBD2 aligns across 9 bases. This CDR3 is built from 15 residues. The germline gives CDR1 MNHNS, CDR2 SASEGT. The J segment lost 6 bases and the V segment lost 5 bases, leaving 9 bases of the junction unmatched. In nucleotides, the CDR3 is TGTGCCAGCAGTTTAGGCGGGAGGGCCGTGGATACGCAGTATTTT. Amino acid sequence: CASSLGGRAVDTQYF.

The chain couples TRBV7-3 to TRBJ1-2; D possibly corresponds to TRBD1 (6 bases). This CDR3 is 13 amino acids long. The germline V gene encodes CDR1 SGHTA and CDR2 FQGTGA. V lost 5 bases, J lost 2 bases, and 9 bases lay in between. CDR3 nucleotide sequence: TGTGCCAGCAGCGCCGACAGGAACTATGGCTACACCTTC. Its protein is CASSADRNYGYTF.

This clone was observed many times. The V call is TRBV5-1, the J call TRBJ2-1; no clear D. The germline V gene encodes CDR1 SGHRS and CDR2 YFSETQ. Trimming stripped 2 bases from V and 8 bases from J, with 11 bases between. The CDR3 is made up of 13 amino acids. CDR3 nucleotide sequence: TGCGCCAGCAGCTTTTCTGGGATCCATGAGCAGTTCTTC. Its protein is CASSFSGIHEQFF.

On this clone: A far bigger clonotype differs at one base, so this is likely a read error. V and J are TRBV6-1 and TRBJ1-2; D call uncertain. CDR1 and CDR2 (germline): MNHNS, SASEGT. The CDR3 has 15 residues. V was cut by 0 bases and J by 5 bases, with 13 bases left in between. The CDR3 sequence is CASSEASTGEYGYTF. For the CDR3, the DNA is TGTGCCAGCAGTGAAGCATCGACCGGCGAGTATGGCTACACCTTC.

J is TRBJ2-7 and V is TRBV28; 9 bases map to TRBD2. Germline CDR1 is MDHEN and CDR2 is SYDVKM. Trimming at V came to 5 bases and at J to 3 bases, leaving 11 bases not matched to a gene. The CDR3 has 16 residues. CDR3 sequence reads: CASSTQRRAGGYEQYF. The CDR3 nucleotides are TGTGCCAGCAGTACCCAAAGGAGAGCGGGGGGCTACGAGCAGTACTTC.

This sequence joins TRBV30 and TRBJ1-1; no clear D gene. Looked up from germline, CDR1 is GTSNPN and CDR2 is SVGIG (reference sequence). Trimming shortened V by 0 bases and J by 4 bases, and 12 bases separated the two germline ends. CDR3 size: 14 residues. Written as DNA, the CDR3 is TGTGCCTGGAGTGTACGCAGAGCCTCCACTGAAGCTTTCTTT. Its protein is CAWSVRRASTEAFF.

This chain uses TRBV27 with TRBJ1-3; a possible D gene is TRBD1 (5 bases). CDR3 size: 17 residues. The germline V gene encodes CDR1 MNHEY and CDR2 SMNVEV (reference sequence). The V gene lost 0 bases and the J gene lost 2 bases, with 14 bases spanning the gap. As DNA, the CDR3 is TGTGCCAGCAGTTTATCGCGTCCCGGGACGCCTGGAAACACCATATATTTT. Amino acids: CASSLSRPGTPGNTIYF.

The V and J genes are TRBV7-8 and TRBJ2-7; D might be TRBD1 (5 bases). Between the trimmed V and J ends, which lost 8 bases and 7 bases, there was a span of 12 bases. This CDR3 region has 11 residues. CDR1 and CDR2 from the germline V gene are SGHVS and FQNEAQ. DNA of the CDR3: TGTGCCAGCCGCATGGGGCGGGAGCAGTACTTC. Translated, it gives CASRMGREQYF. The whole variable domain, remainder taken from reference TRBV7-8 and TRBJ2-7, is GAGVSQSPRYKVAKRGQDVALRCDPISGHVSLFWYQQALGQGPEFLTYFQNEAQLDKSGLPSDRFFAERPEGSVSTLKIQRTQQEDSAVYLCASRMGREQYFGPGTRLTVT.

Points on this clone: Within the sample, other DNA sequences also encode this same CDR3. The genes are TRBV7-9 and TRBJ2-2, with D unclear. CDR1 and CDR2 from the germline V gene are SEHNR and FQNEAQ (reference sequence). This CDR3 region has 14 residues. Trimming took 1 base from V and 2 from J, leaving 5 bases between them. This CDR3 is CASSLVPNTGELFF. Here the CDR3 DNA reads TGTGCCAGCAGCTTAGTCCCCAACACCGGGGAGCTGTTTTTT.

A single count supports this clone. CDR3 in DNA: TGCGCCAGCAGTGACCGGTCGCCCTTGCGGGAAAAACTGTTTTTT. Translation gives CASSDRSPLREKLFF. The chain has TRBV10-2 and TRBJ1-4; no clear D gene. V was cut by 3 bases and J by 8 bases, with 16 bases left in between. This CDR3 is 15 amino acids long. Germline assignment: CDR1 WSHSY and CDR2 SAAADI.

This clone appeared once. The chain has TRBV10-3 and TRBJ1-1, with 10 positions matching TRBD1. Losses at the gene ends were 6 bases for V and 4 bases for J; bases not matched to a gene: 8. The CDR3 is made up of 15 amino acids. The V gene's germline CDR1 is ENHRY and CDR2 SYGVKD. Here the CDR3 DNA reads TGTGCCATCAGGGGGGGGACAGGGGCGTCCACTGAAGCTTTCTTT. Encoded protein: CAIRGGTGASTEAFF.

The V and J genes are TRBV7-8 and TRBJ2-7; 7 bases map to TRBD1. V shed 5 bases and J 0 bases; nucleotides not matched to a gene: 7. This CDR3 is 15 amino acids long. Germline V lookup: CDR1 SGHVS, CDR2 FQNEAQ. The CDR3 nucleotides are TGTGCCAGCAGCCGACAGGGATTTAGCTCCTACGAGCAGTACTTC. Its translation is CASSRQGFSSYEQYF. The full variable domain, with the rest looked up from reference TRBV7-8 and TRBJ2-7, is GAGVSQSPRYKVAKRGQDVALRCDPISGHVSLFWYQQALGQGPEFLTYFQNEAQLDKSGLPSDRFFAERPEGSVSTLKIQRTQQEDSAVYLCASSRQGFSSYEQYFGPGTRLTVT.

The chain has TRBV19 and TRBJ2-7; D gene ambiguous. The germline CDR1 and CDR2 sequences are LNHDA and SQIVND (reference sequence). The ends were cut back, 1 base at V and 2 bases at J, with 9 bases in the middle. The CDR3 runs 14 residues. CDR3 in DNA: TGTGCCAGTAGTATAGTTTTCGGAACCTACGAGCAGTACTTC. As protein: CASSIVFGTYEQYF.

This chain links TRBV1 with TRBJ2-4; the table names TRBD2, a call not compared with the DNA. TRBV1 is a pseudogene segment. The CDR3 runs to 24 residues. The CDR3 here is CTSTFRKERISFLPAPIAKNIQYF. CDR3 DNA sequence: TGCACCAGCACCTTCAGAAAGGAGCGGATTAGCTTCCTTCCCGCTCCCATAGCCAAAAACATTCAGTACTTC.

The rearrangement uses TRBV28 and TRBJ1-1; D is unclear. The CDR3 is made up of 12 amino acids. The V end lost 1 base, the J end lost 11 bases, and 11 bases lay between the germline ends. CDR1 is MDHEN, CDR2 SYDVKM, per germline. The CDR3 sequence: CASSLSRTEAFF. CDR3 nucleotides: TGTGCCAGCAGTTTATCCCGGACGGAGGCTTTCTTT.

This clone was seen a handful of times. This chain connects TRBV28 to TRBJ1-5, with TRBD1 as a possible D gene (5 bases). CDR1 is MDHEN and CDR2 is SYDVKM in the germline V gene. CDR3 length: 15 residues. Between the trimmed V and J ends, which lost 6 bases and 2 bases, there was a span of 14 bases. CDR3 protein: CASRQPGTGNQPQHF. CDR3 coding DNA: TGTGCCAGCAGGCAACCCGGGACGGGCAATCAGCCCCAGCATTTT.

The chain carries TRBV27 and TRBJ2-7; D might be TRBD1 (6 bases). The CDR3 loop spans 13 amino acids. CDR1 and CDR2 from the germline V gene are MNHEY and SMNVEV (reference sequence). The V gene lost 4 bases and the J gene lost 5 bases, with 12 bases spanning the gap. The CDR3 coding sequence is TGTGCCAGCAGTTCAACAGGGCTCGACGAGCAGTACTTC. It yields the protein CASSSTGLDEQYF.

V and J are TRBV28 and TRBJ1-4; no clear D gene. Per germline, CDR1 MDHEN and CDR2 SYDVKM. Deletions cut 6 bases from V and 1 base from J, with 12 bases between. This CDR3 spans 15 amino acids. CDR3 in DNA: TGTGCCAGCAGCTCCAGACTGGGAACTAATGAAAAACTGTTTTTT. It codes for CASSSRLGTNEKLFF.

This chain connects TRBV5-1 to TRBJ1-4, with 8 nucleotides matching TRBD1. The CDR3 spans 13 residues. The germline V gene encodes CDR1 SGHRS and CDR2 YFSETQ. The V gene end was trimmed by 5 bases and the J gene end by 5 bases; junction bases not matched to a gene: 2. The CDR3 is CASRGQENEKLFF. In DNA, the CDR3 is TGCGCCAGCAGGGGACAGGAGAATGAAAAACTGTTTTTT.

V and J are TRBV7-3 and TRBJ2-2; D is uncertain. The CDR3 length is 16 residues. Germline loops: CDR1 SGHTA, CDR2 FQGTGA. Between the trimmed V and J ends, which lost 2 bases and 1 base, there was a span of 11 bases. The chain's CDR3 is CASSLFAQRNTGELFF. CDR3 DNA sequence: TGTGCCAGCAGCTTATTCGCACAGAGGAACACCGGGGAGCTGTTTTTT.

The chain carries TRBV6-1 and TRBJ2-7; 8 bases fit TRBD1. J gave up 3 bases and V 1 base, and 5 bases lay outside the gene matches. Germline CDR1 MNHNS, CDR2 SASEGT. The CDR3 is made up of 15 amino acids. CDR3 bases: TGTGCCAGCAGTGAAGGGCAGGGGGCGCGCTACGAGCAGTACTTC. This gives the protein CASSEGQGARYEQYF.

This chain links TRBV2 with TRBJ2-1, with D perhaps matching TRBD1 or TRBD2 (5 bases each). The V end was cut by 8 bases, the J end by 2 bases, with 13 bases between. This CDR3 has 14 residues. Per germline, CDR1 SNHLY and CDR2 FYNNEI. CDR3 in DNA: TGTGCCAGCGGTCGGGGACCTCCCTACAATGAGCAGTTCTTC. This encodes CASGRGPPYNEQFF.

The chain is built from TRBV20-1 and TRBJ2-3; D call uncertain. The CDR3 contains 11 residues. V shed 7 bases and J shed 6 bases, with 11 bases lying between them. Germline V gives CDR1 DFQATT, CDR2 SNEGSKA (reference sequence). The CDR3 protein is CSVVVADTQYF. CDR3 coding DNA: TGCAGTGTAGTGGTCGCGGATACGCAGTATTTT.

This clone was observed a handful of times. A junction boundary mismatches the germline segment, possibly from a read error. The V and J genes are TRBV7-9 and TRBJ2-7; unclear D gene. The germline V gene encodes CDR1 SEHNR and CDR2 FQNEAQ (reference sequence). This CDR3 has 11 residues. The CDR3 protein is CASSPQYVQYF. The CDR3 nucleotides read TGTGCCAGCAGCCCTCAATACGTGCAGTACTTC.